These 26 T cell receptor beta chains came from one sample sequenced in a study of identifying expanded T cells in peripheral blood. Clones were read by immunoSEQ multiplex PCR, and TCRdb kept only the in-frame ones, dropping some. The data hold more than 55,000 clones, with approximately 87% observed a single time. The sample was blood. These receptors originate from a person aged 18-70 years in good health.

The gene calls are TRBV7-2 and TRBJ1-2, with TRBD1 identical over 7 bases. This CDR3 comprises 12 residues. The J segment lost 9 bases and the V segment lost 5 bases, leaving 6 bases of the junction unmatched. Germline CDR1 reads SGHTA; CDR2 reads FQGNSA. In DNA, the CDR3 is TGTGCCAGCAGCCCAGGGGGGGGTAGCTACACCTTC. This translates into CASSPGGGSYTF.

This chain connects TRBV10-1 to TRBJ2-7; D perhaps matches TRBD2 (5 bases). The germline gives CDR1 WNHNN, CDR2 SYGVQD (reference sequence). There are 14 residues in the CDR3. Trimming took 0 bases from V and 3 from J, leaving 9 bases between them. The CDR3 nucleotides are TGCGCCAGCAGTGAGTCGACTGGACTCTACGAGCAGTACTTC. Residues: CASSESTGLYEQYF.

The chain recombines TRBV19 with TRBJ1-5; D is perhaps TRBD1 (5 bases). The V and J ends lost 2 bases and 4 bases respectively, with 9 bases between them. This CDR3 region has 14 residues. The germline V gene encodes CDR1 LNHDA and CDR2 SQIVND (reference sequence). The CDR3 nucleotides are TGTGCCAGTAGTATACGGGGACCGAATCAGCCCCAGCATTTT. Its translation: CASSIRGPNQPQHF.

The CDR3 is CASSILSPSEHNEQFF. The CDR3 DNA follows: TGTGCCAGTAGTATATTAAGCCCTAGCGAACACAATGAGCAGTTCTTC. The chain recombines TRBV19 with TRBJ2-1, with D possibly matching TRBD2 (6 bases). This CDR3 region has 16 residues. The germline V and J ends were trimmed by 2 bases and 5 bases, with 16 bases remaining between them. Germline CDR1 LNHDA, CDR2 SQIVND (reference sequence).

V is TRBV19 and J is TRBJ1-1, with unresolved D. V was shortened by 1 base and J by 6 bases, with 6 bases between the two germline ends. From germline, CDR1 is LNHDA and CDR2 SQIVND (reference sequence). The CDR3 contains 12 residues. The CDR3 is CASSIGYAEAFF. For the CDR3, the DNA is TGTGCCAGTAGTATAGGTTACGCTGAAGCTTTCTTT.

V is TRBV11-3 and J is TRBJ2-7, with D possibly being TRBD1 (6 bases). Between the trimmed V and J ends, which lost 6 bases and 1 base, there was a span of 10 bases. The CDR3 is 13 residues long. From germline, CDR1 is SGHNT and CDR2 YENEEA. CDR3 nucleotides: TGTGCCAGCAGTAAGGGGGAATCCTACGAGCAGTACTTC. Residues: CASSKGESYEQYF.

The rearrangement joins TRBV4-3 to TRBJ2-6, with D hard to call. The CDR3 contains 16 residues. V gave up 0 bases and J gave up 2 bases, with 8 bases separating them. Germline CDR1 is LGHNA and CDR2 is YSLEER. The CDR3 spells CASSQDLGTGANVLTF. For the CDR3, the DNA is TGCGCCAGCAGCCAAGATCTAGGGACTGGGGCCAACGTCCTGACTTTC.

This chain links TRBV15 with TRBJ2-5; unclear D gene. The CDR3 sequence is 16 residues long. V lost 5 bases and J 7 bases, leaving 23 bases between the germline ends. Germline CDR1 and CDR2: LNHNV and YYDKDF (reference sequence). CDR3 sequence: CATSFFPPTNKGTQYF. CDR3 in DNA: TGTGCCACCAGCTTCTTCCCTCCGACAAACAAGGGGACCCAGTACTTC.

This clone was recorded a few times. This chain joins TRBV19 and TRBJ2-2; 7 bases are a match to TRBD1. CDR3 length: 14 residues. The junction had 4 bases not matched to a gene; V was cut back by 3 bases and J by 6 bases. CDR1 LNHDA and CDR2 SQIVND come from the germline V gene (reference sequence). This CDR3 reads CASSISQGAGELFF. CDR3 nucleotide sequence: TGTGCCAGTAGTATTAGTCAGGGGGCCGGGGAGCTGTTTTTT.

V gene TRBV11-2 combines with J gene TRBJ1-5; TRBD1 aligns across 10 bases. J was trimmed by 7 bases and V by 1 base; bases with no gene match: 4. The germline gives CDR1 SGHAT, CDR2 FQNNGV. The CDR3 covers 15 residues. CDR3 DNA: TGTGCCAGCAGCTTAGGGACAGGGGGAAGGCAGCCCCAGCATTTT. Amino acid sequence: CASSLGTGGRQPQHF.

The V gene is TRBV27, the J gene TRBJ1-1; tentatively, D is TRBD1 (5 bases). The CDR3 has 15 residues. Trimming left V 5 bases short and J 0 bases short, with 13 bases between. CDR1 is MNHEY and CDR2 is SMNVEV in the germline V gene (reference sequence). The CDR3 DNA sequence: TGTGCCAGCAGTCCAGGGCAGACTATGAACACTGAAGCTTTCTTT. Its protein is CASSPGQTMNTEAFF.

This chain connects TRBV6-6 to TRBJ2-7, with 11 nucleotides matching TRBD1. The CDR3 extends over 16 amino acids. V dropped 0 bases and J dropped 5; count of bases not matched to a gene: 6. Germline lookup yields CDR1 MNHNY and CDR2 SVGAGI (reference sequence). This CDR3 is CASSYSTGQGDDEQYF. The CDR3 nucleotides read TGTGCCAGCAGTTACTCGACGGGACAGGGGGACGACGAGCAGTACTTC.

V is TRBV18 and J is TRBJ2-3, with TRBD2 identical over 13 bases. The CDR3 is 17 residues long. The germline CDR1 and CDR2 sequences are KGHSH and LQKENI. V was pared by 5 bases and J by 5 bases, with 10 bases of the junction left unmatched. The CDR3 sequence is CASSCGTSGTREDTQYF. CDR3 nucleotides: TGTGCCAGCTCATGCGGGACTAGCGGGACCCGGGAAGATACGCAGTATTTT.

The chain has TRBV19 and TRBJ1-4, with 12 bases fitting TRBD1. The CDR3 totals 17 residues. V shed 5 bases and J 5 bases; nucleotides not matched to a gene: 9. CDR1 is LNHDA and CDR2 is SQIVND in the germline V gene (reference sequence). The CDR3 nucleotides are TGTGCCAGTAGTCCCCGGGACAGGGGGCCTGAGAATGAAAAACTGTTTTTT. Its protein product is CASSPRDRGPENEKLFF.

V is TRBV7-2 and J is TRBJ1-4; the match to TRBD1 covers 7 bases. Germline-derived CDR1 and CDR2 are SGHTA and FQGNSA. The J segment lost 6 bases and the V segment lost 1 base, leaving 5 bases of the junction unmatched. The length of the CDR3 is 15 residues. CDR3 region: CASSLGSGGYEKLFF. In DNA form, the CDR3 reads TGTGCCAGCAGCTTAGGGTCAGGGGGATATGAAAAACTGTTTTTT.

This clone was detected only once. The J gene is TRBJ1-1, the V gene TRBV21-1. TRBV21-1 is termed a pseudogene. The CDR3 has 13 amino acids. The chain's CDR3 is CASSKAKGTEAFF. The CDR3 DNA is TGTGCCAGCAGCAAAGCGAAGGGTACTGAAGCTTTCTTT.

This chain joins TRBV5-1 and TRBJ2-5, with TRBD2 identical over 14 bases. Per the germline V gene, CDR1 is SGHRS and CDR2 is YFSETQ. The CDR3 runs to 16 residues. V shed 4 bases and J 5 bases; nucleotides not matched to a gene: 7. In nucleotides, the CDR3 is TGCGCCAGCAGCATGACTAGCGGGGGGGCTCGGGAGACCCAGTACTTC. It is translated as CASSMTSGGARETQYF. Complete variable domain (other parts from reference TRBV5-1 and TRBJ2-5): KAGVTQTPRYLIKTRGQQVTLSCSPISGHRSVSWYQQTPGQGLQFLFEYFSETQRNKGNFPGRFSGRQFSNSRSEMNVSTLELGDSALYLCASSMTSGGARETQYFGPGTRLLVL.

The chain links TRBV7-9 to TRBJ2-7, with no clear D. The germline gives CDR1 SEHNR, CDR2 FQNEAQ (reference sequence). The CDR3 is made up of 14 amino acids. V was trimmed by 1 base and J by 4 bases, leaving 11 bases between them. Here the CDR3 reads CASSLGRQTYEQYF. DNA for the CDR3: TGTGCCAGCAGCTTAGGTAGGCAGACGTACGAGCAGTACTTC.

Here the CDR3 reads CASSPQGTANTGELFF. The DNA for the CDR3 is TGTGCCAGCAGCCCGCAGGGGACGGCAAACACCGGGGAGCTGTTTTTT. The V gene is TRBV7-3, the J gene TRBJ2-2, with D possibly TRBD1 on 6 matching bases. Germline lookup yields CDR1 SGHTA and CDR2 FQGTGA. The CDR3 sequence is 16 residues long. V was pared by 5 bases and J by 2 bases, with 15 bases between.

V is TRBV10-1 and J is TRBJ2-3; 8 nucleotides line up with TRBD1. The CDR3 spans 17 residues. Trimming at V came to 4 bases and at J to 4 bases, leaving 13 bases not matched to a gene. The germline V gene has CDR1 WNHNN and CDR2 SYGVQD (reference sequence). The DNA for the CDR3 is TGCGCCAGCAGTGTGGCAGGGGGCGCAGCGGCGGCAGATACGCAGTATTTT. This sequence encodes CASSVAGGAAAADTQYF.

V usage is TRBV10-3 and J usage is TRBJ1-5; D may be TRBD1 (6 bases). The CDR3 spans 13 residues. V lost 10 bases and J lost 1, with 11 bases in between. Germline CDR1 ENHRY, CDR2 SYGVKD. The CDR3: CATSGASNQPQHF. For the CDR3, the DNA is TGTGCCACCTCGGGGGCGAGCAATCAGCCCCAGCATTTT.

The CDR3 region is CASYRGQGTGELFF. The CDR3 region has the DNA TGTGCCAGCTACAGGGGGCAGGGCACCGGGGAGCTGTTTTTT. V gene TRBV6-5 combines with J gene TRBJ2-2, with TRBD1 matching over 9 bases. J was trimmed by 4 bases and V by 8 bases; bases with no gene match: 5. Germline-derived CDR1 and CDR2 are MNHEY and SVGAGI. This CDR3 contains 14 residues.

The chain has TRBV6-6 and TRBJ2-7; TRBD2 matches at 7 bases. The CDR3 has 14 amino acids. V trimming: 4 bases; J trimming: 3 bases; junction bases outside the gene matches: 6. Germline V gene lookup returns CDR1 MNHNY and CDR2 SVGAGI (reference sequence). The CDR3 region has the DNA TGTGCCAGCAGTTCTGGACTAGATGTCTACGAGCAGTACTTC. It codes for CASSSGLDVYEQYF.

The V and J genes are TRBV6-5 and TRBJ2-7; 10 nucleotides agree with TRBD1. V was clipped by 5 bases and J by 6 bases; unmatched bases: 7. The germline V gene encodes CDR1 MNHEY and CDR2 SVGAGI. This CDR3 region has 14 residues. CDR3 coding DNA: TGTGCCAGCAGTGGGAGACAGGGGGCTTCCGAGCAGTACTTC. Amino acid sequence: CASSGRQGASEQYF.

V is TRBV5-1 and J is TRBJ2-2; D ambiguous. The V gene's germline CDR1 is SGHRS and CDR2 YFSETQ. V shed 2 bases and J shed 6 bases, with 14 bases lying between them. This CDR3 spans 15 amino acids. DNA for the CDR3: TGCGCCAGCAGCTTCGGCCAGAGAATATCCGGGGAGCTGTTTTTT. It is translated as CASSFGQRISGELFF.

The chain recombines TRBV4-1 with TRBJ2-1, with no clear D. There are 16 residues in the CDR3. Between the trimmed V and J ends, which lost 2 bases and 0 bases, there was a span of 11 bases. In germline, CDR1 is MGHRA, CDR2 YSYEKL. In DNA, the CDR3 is TGCGCCAGCAGCCAAATTGACATTCTCTCCTACAATGAGCAGTTCTTC. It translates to CASSQIDILSYNEQFF.